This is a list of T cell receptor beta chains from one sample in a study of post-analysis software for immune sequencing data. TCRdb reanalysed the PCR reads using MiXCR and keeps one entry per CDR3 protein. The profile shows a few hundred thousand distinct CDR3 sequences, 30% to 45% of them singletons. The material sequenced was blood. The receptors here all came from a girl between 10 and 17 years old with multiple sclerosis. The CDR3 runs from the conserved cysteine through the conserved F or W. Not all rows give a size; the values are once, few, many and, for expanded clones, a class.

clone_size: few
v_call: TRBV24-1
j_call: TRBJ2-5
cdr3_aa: CATSDLGQGGQYF

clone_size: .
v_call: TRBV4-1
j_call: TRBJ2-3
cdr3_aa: CASSQGPDTDTQYF

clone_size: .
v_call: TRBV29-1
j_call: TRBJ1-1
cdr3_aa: CSAGRSNTEAFF

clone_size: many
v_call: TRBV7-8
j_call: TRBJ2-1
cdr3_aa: CASSDRLDPYNEQFF

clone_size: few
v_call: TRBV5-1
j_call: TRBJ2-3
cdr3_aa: CASSWTSGSHTDTQYF

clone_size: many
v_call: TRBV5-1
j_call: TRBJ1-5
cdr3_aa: CASSFGDGNQPQHF

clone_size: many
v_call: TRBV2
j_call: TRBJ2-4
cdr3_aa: CASSISDGNIQYF

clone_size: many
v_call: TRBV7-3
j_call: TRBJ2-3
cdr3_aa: CASSSRGSTDTQYF

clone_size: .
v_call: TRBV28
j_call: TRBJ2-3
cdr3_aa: CASRGGGAMDTQYF

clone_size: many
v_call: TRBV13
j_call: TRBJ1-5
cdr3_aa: CASSLGGTGFNQPQHF

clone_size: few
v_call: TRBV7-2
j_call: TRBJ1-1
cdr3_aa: CASSLRRGLVSTEAFF

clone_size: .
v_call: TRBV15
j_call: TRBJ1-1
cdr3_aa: CATSRSREPNAEAFF

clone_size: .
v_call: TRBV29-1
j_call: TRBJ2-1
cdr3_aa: CSAHVASYNEQFF

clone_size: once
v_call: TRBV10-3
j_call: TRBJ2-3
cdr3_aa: CAISDGSEARGSADTQYF

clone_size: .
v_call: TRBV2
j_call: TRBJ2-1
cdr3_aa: CASSANRGNEQFF

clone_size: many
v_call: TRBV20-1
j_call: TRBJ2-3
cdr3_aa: CSARATSASTDTQYF

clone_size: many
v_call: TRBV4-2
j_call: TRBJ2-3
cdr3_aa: CASSQVAGGLTDTQYF

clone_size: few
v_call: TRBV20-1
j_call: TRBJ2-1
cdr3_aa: CSAPPSGRTSYNEQFF

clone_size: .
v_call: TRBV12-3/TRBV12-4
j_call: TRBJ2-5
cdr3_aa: CASSSGTQKETQYF

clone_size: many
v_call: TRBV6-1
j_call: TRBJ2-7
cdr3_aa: CASSEPASRGQYF

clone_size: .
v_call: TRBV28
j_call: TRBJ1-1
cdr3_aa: CASGVGGTEAFF

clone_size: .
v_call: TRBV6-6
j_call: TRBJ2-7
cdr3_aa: CASSTPAEQYF

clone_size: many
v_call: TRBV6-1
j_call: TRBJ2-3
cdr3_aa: CASREGRASTDTQYF

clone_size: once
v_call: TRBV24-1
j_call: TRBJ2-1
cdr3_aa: CATSGGFTAEQFF

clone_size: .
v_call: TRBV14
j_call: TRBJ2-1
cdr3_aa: CASSQLVSYNEQFF

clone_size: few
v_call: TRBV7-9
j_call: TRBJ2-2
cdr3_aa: CASRHTGGANTGELFF

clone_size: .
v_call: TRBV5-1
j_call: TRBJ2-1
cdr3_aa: CASSPVAVYNEQFF

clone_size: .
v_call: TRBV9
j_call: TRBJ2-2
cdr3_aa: CASSARGEGFANTGELFF

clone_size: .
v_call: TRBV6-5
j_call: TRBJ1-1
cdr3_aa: CASRTGSGTEAFF

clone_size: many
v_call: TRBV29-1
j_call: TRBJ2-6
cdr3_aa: CSVRDGSSGANVLTF

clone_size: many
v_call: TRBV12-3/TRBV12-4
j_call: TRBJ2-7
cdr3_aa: CASASGGGLVTSFYEQYF

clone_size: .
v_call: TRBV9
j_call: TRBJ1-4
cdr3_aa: CASSLGVVNEKLFF

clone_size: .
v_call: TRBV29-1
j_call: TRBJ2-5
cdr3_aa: CSVQRTGGSETQYF

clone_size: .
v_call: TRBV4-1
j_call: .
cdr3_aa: CASSPYLYYEQYF

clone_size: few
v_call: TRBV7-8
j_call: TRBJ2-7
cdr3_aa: CASSFYDPASPYEQYF

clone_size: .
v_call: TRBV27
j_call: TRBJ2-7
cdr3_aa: CASRTGWDNCSYEQYF

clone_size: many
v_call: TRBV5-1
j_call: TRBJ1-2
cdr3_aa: CASSLERIYGYTF

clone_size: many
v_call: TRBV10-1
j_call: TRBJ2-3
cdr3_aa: CASSPLGRSTDTQYF

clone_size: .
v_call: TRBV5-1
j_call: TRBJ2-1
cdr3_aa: CASSFGTSGRNEQFF

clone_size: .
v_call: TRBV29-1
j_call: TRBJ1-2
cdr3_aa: CSVAWAIYGYTF

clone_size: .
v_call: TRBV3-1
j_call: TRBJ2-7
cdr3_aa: CASSRGSGGGSYEQYF

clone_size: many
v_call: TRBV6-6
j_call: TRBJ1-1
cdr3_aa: CASSYTRGRDRSEAFF

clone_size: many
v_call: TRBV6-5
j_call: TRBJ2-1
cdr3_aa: CASSYRLGASGSLDEQFF

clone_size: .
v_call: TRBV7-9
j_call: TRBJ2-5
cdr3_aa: CASSPISTSGGPETQYF

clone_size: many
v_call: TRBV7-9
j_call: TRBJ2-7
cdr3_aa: CASSLAGDEQYF